The 23 T cell receptor beta chains in this list originate from one sample, sequenced in a study of cytomegalovirus exposure and HLA in healthy donors. The PCR made use of 60 Vbeta and 13 Jbeta primers. Clones were read by immunoSEQ multiplex PCR, and TCRdb kept only the in-frame ones, dropping some. The sample includes 57,000 or so clones, about four fifths of them seen just once. The source material was PBMCs. Receptors were obtained from a man in his fifties in good health and CMV-seropositive.

The chain joins TRBV6-6 to TRBJ2-2; D unresolved. Germline CDR1 and CDR2: MNHNY and SVGAGI (reference sequence). The CDR3 is 15 amino acids. Trimming cost V 5 bases and J 1 base, with 11 bases left between them. CDR3: CASSTTTMNTGELFF. CDR3 nucleotides: TGTGCCAGCAGTACCACCACAATGAACACCGGGGAGCTGTTTTTT.

The rearrangement joins TRBV7-9 to TRBJ1-3; D is ambiguous. Trimming pared 2 bases from V and 4 bases from J, leaving 18 bases between. The germline V gene has CDR1 SEHNR and CDR2 FQNEAQ (reference sequence). The CDR3 contains 17 residues. CDR3 residues: CASSLKRAAGFGNTIYF. The CDR3 DNA reads as TGTGCCAGCAGCTTAAAGCGGGCAGCAGGATTCGGAAACACCATATATTTT.

The sample holds many counts of this clone. Given a far larger clone just one base away, this is likely a sequencing read error. V and J are TRBV6-5 and TRBJ1-2; D perhaps matches TRBD1 (5 bases). The length of the CDR3 is 14 residues. Trimming cost V 4 bases and J 8 bases, with 17 bases left between them. Germline V gene lookup returns CDR1 MNHEY and CDR2 SVGAGI. The CDR3 spells CASSSSNSGPGYTF. CDR3 bases: TGTGCCAGCAGTTCCTCGAACTCAGGGCCCGGCTACACCTTC.

This chain uses TRBV11-3 with TRBJ1-2; 7 bases agree with TRBD1. J gave up 2 bases and V 3 bases, and 12 bases lay outside the gene matches. Looked up from germline, CDR1 is SGHNT and CDR2 is YENEEA. This CDR3 spans 17 amino acids. CDR3 region: CASSFGVTGYTNYGYTF. In DNA, the CDR3 is TGTGCCAGCAGCTTCGGCGTGACAGGGTATACAAACTATGGCTACACCTTC.

This clone showed up just a few times. One end of the junction varies from germline; a read error may be responsible. V and J are TRBV28 and TRBJ2-1; the D is unclear. The germline V gene has CDR1 MDHEN and CDR2 SYDVKM. This CDR3 has 17 residues. The CDR3 reads CASSLEPIARYYNEPFF. The CDR3 bases are TGTGCCAGCAGTTTGGAGCCTATAGCACGGTATTACAATGAGCCGTTCTTC.

Turning to this clone: One junction end disagrees with the germline gene, perhaps due to a read error. The rearrangement uses TRBV27 and TRBJ2-3; maybe TRBD2 (5 bases). Germline values: CDR1 MNHEY, CDR2 SMNVEV (reference sequence). The CDR3 extends over 17 amino acids. CDR3 sequence: CASAPSVLLGVTDTRYF. The CDR3 bases are TGTGCCAGCGCCCCCTCGGTTTTGTTGGGAGTCACAGATACGCGGTATTTT.

CDR3 sequence: CASSPGDNSPLHF. The DNA for the CDR3 is TGTGCCAGTAGTCCAGGGGATAATTCACCCCTCCACTTT. The chain joins TRBV19 to TRBJ1-6, with a weak D call TRBD1 (6 bases). Trimming removed 5 bases at V and 5 bases at J, with 7 bases between. Germline V gene data show CDR1 as LNHDA and CDR2 as SQIVND (reference sequence). This CDR3 has 13 amino acids. Combining the CDR3 with reference TRBV19 and TRBJ1-6 gives the whole variable domain DGGITQSPKYLFRKEGQNVTLSCEQNLNHDAMYWYRQDPGQGLRLIYYSQIVNDFQKGDIAEGYSVSREKKESFPLTVTSAQKNPTAFYLCASSPGDNSPLHFGNGTRLTVT.

V and J are TRBV27 and TRBJ1-2, with D perhaps matching TRBD1 (5 bases). The V gene's germline CDR1 is MNHEY and CDR2 SMNVEV (reference sequence). Deletions cut 3 bases from V and 8 bases from J, with 13 bases between. The CDR3 totals 13 residues. CDR3 nucleotides: TGTGCCAGCAGTTTCCGGTCAGGGTACGGCTACACCTTC. Its translation is CASSFRSGYGYTF.

There are a few counts of this clone. V and J are TRBV12-5 and TRBJ1-5; D not certain. The CDR3 length is 13 residues. CDR1 and CDR2 from the germline V gene are LGHNT and FRNRAP. V was shortened by 4 bases and J by 7 bases, with 11 bases between the two germline ends. Here the CDR3 reads CASGSAGYQPQHF. In DNA, the CDR3 is TGTGCTAGTGGTTCGGCGGGGTACCAGCCCCAGCATTTT.

This clone has just a few counts. The chain has TRBV5-1 and TRBJ2-7; D perhaps matches TRBD1 (6 bases). V was pared by 0 bases and J by 1 base, with 8 bases between. Germline V CDR1 and CDR2: SGHRS, YFSETQ. CDR3 length equals 14 residues. The CDR3 DNA reads as TGCGCCAGCAGCTTGGCCAGGGGATCCTACGAGCAGTACTTC. It codes for CASSLARGSYEQYF.

CDR3 in amino acids: CASSIGQLSSTDTQYF. CDR3 sequence (DNA): TGCGCCAGCAGCATAGGACAGCTTTCTAGCACAGATACGCAGTATTTT. V gene TRBV5-1 combines with J gene TRBJ2-3; weak D call: TRBD1 (6 bases). The CDR3 has 16 residues. Germline CDR1 and CDR2: SGHRS and YFSETQ. Deletions cut 4 bases from V and 0 bases from J, with 15 bases between.

Concerning this clone: The junction and the germline gene differ at one end; a read error may be behind it. The chain couples TRBV7-2 to TRBJ2-5, with D uncertain. Germline CDR1 is SGHTA and CDR2 is FQGNSA. The CDR3 has 14 residues. The CDR3 spells CASSLDGLAEAQYF. The CDR3 bases are TGTGCCAGCAGCCTCGATGGCTTGGCAGAGGCCCAGTACTTC.

A remark on this clone: In the same sample, other DNA sequences code for this CDR3. The genes are TRBV6-5 and TRBJ2-6; D unclear. Trimming shortened V by 3 bases and J by 0 bases, and 6 bases separated the two germline ends. The CDR3 consists of 15 residues. Germline lookup yields CDR1 MNHEY and CDR2 SVGAGI. DNA of the CDR3: TGTGCCAGCAGTTATCGGAGCTCTGGGGCCAACGTCCTGACTTTC. This gives the protein CASSYRSSGANVLTF.

V gene TRBV5-1 combines with J gene TRBJ2-2; D is perhaps TRBD2 (6 bases). Per the germline V gene, CDR1 is SGHRS and CDR2 is YFSETQ. This CDR3 spans 16 amino acids. V was cut by 4 bases and J by 8 bases, with 21 bases left in between. The CDR3 nucleotides read TGCGCCAGCAGCAACTTGGGGGGACGAACACCGGGGGAGCTGTTTTTT. Its translation: CASSNLGGRTPGELFF.

This clone was detected a few times. The V call is TRBV19, the J call TRBJ2-2, with TRBD1 matching over 8 bases. J lost 6 bases, V lost 4 bases, and 7 bases had no gene match. CDR3 length: 15 amino acids. Germline V lookup: CDR1 LNHDA, CDR2 SQIVND (reference sequence). The CDR3 sequence: CASSKPGQVSGELFF. CDR3 sequence (DNA): TGTGCCAGTAGTAAACCGGGACAGGTATCCGGGGAGCTGTTTTTT.

This clone was detected only a few times. The chain employs TRBV4-3 and TRBJ2-1; D is undetermined. The CDR3 is made up of 17 amino acids. Germline V CDR1 and CDR2: LGHNA, YSLEER. Trimming took off 4 bases at V and 5 bases at J, with 21 bases between the two ends. CDR3 loop: CASSPDMILLVHNEQFF. CDR3 nucleotides: TGCGCCAGCAGCCCAGATATGATCCTACTCGTCCACAATGAGCAGTTCTTC.

The rearrangement uses TRBV7-3 and TRBJ2-3; the D is unclear. CDR3 length: 13 amino acids. The V gene's germline CDR1 is SGHTA and CDR2 FQGTGA. V lost 2 bases to trimming and J lost 3 bases, with 6 bases between them. CDR3: CASSLPGTDTQYF. CDR3 DNA sequence: TGTGCCAGCAGCTTACCCGGGACAGATACGCAGTATTTT. Drawing the rest from reference TRBV7-3 and TRBJ2-3, the complete variable domain is GAGVSQTPSNKVTEKGKYVELRCDPISGHTALYWYRQSLGQGPEFLIYFQGTGAADDSGLPNDRFFAVRPEGSVSTLKIQRTERGDSAVYLCASSLPGTDTQYFGPGTRLTVL.

V gene TRBV7-3 combines with J gene TRBJ2-7; 10 bases fit TRBD2. V trimming: 5 bases; J trimming: 2 bases; junction bases outside the gene matches: 6. The germline V gene has CDR1 SGHTA and CDR2 FQGTGA. The CDR3 spans 15 residues. CDR3 protein: CASSMTSGLTYEQYF. The CDR3 coding sequence is TGTGCCAGCAGCATGACTAGCGGGCTAACCTACGAGCAGTACTTC. The complete variable domain, with remaining parts taken from reference TRBV7-3 and TRBJ2-7, reads GAGVSQTPSNKVTEKGKYVELRCDPISGHTALYWYRQSLGQGPEFLIYFQGTGAADDSGLPNDRFFAVRPEGSVSTLKIQRTERGDSAVYLCASSMTSGLTYEQYFGPGTRLTVT.

The J gene is TRBJ1-1, the V gene TRBV18, with 7 bases lining up with TRBD1. The CDR3 is 14 amino acids. CDR1 is KGHSH and CDR2 is LQKENI in the germline V gene. With V trimmed by 2 bases and J by 5 bases, 5 bases remained unmatched. The CDR3 DNA follows: TGTGCCAGCTCACCAACAACAGGGGAGACTGAAGCTTTCTTT. Protein: CASSPTTGETEAFF.

There are many counts of this clone. V gene TRBV6-6 combines with J gene TRBJ2-7, with D possibly matching TRBD1 (6 bases). The CDR3 length is 15 residues. Germline loops: CDR1 MNHNY, CDR2 SVGAGI (reference sequence). V lost 6 bases and J 0 bases, leaving 15 bases between the germline ends. CDR3 nucleotides: TGTGCCAGCAGCTCCCAGGGGCCCAGCTCCTACGAGCAGTACTTC. Its protein product is CASSSQGPSSYEQYF.

This clone was observed a few times. The rearrangement links TRBV4-1 to TRBJ2-6; D call uncertain. CDR3 length: 17 residues. The V gene lost 2 bases and the J gene lost 0 bases, with 11 bases spanning the gap. Germline V gene lookup returns CDR1 MGHRA and CDR2 YSYEKL. The CDR3 nucleotides are TGCGCCAGCAGCCAAACCGTAGACTCCTCTGGGGCCAACGTCCTGACTTTC. It translates to CASSQTVDSSGANVLTF.

The V call is TRBV6-1, the J call TRBJ2-2; 14 bases line up with TRBD2. The germline CDR1 and CDR2 sequences are MNHNS and SASEGT. CDR3 length: 18 amino acids. Losses at the gene ends were 3 bases for V and 2 bases for J; bases not matched to a gene: 5. For the CDR3, the DNA is TGTGCCAGCAGTGAGGGGGGACTAGCGGGAGAAAACACCGGGGAGCTGTTTTTT. Translating gives CASSEGGLAGENTGELFF.

The gene calls are TRBV4-3 and TRBJ2-1; 8 bases are a match to TRBD2. The CDR3 extends over 14 amino acids. Germline assignment: CDR1 LGHNA and CDR2 YSLEER. J lost 5 bases, V lost 1 base, and 1 base had no gene match. Here the CDR3 DNA reads TGCGCCAGCAGCCAAGGGACTAGCCACAATGAGCAGTTCTTC. Translation: CASSQGTSHNEQFF.